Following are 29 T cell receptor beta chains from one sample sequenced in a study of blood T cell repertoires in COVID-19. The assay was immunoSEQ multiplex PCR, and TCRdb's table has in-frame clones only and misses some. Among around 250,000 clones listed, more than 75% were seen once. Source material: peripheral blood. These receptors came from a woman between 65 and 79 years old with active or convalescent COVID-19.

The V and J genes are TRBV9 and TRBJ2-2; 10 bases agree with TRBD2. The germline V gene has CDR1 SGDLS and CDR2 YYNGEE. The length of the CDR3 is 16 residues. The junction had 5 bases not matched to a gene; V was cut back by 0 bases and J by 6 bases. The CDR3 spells CASSVGPAGGPGELFF. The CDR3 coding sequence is TGTGCCAGCAGCGTAGGTCCAGCGGGGGGGCCCGGGGAGCTGTTTTTT. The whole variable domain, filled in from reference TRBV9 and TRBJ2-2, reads DSGVTQTPKHLITATGQRVTLRCSPRSGDLSVYWYQQSLDQGLQFLIQYYNGEERAKGNILERFSAQQFPDLHSELNLSSLELGDSALYFCASSVGPAGGPGELFFGEGSRLTVL.

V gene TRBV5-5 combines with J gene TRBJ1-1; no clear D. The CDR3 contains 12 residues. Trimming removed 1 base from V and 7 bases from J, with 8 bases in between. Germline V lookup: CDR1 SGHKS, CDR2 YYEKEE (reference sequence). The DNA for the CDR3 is TGTGCCAGCAGCTTGATAGAGATTGAAGCTTTCTTT. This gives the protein CASSLIEIEAFF.

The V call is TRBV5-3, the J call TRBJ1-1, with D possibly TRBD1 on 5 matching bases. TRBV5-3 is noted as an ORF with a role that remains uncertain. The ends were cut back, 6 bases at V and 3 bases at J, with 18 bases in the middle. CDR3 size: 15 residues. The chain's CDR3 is CARTSYREGDTEAFF. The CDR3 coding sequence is TGTGCCAGAACGTCCTACCGCGAAGGGGACACTGAAGCTTTCTTT.

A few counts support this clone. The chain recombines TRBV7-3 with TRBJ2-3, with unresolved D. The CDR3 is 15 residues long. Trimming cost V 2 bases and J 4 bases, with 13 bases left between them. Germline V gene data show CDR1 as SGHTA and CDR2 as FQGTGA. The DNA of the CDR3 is TGTGCCAGCAGCTTAGGTCCGACAAGGCCAGATACGCAGTATTTT. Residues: CASSLGPTRPDTQYF.

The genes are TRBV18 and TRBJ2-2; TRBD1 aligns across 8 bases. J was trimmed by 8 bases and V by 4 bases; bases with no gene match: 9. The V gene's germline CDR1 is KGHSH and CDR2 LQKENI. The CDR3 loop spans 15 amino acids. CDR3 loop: CASSHGTGAGGELFF. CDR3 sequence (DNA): TGTGCCAGCTCACATGGGACAGGCGCCGGTGGGGAGCTGTTTTTT.

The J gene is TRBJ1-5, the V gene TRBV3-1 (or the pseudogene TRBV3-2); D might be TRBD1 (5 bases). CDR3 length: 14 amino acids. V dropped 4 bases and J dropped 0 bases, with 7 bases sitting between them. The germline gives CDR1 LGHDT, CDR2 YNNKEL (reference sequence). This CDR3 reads CASSRGHSNQPQHF. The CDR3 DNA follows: TGTGCCAGCAGCCGTGGACATAGCAATCAGCCCCAGCATTTT.

DNA of the CDR3: TGCAGTGCAAACAGGCGGCCCCAGCATTTT. Residues: CSANRRPQHF. The rearrangement uses TRBV20-1 and TRBJ1-5; tentatively, D is TRBD1 (5 bases). Germline CDR1 DFQATT, CDR2 SNEGSKA (reference sequence). The CDR3 is made up of 10 amino acids. V lost 6 bases and J 9 bases, leaving 9 bases between the germline ends.

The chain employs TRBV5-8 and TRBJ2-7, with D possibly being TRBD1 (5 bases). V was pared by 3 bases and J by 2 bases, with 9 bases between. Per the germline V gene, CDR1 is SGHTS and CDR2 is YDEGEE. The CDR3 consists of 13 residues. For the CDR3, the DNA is TGTGCCAGCAGCTATACAGGTGCCTACGAGCAGTACTTC. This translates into CASSYTGAYEQYF. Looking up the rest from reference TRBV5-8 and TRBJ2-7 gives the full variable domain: EAGVTQSPTHLIKTRGQQATLRCSPISGHTSVYWYQQALGLGLQFLLWYDEGEERNRGNFPPRFSGRQFPNYSSELNVNALELEDSALYLCASSYTGAYEQYFGPGTRLTVT.

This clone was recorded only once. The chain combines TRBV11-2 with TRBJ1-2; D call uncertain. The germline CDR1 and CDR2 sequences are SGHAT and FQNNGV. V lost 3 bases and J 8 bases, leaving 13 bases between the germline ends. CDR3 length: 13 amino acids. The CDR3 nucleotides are TGTGCCAGCAGCTTCGGGGAAATGGGCGGCTACACCTTC. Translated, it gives CASSFGEMGGYTF.

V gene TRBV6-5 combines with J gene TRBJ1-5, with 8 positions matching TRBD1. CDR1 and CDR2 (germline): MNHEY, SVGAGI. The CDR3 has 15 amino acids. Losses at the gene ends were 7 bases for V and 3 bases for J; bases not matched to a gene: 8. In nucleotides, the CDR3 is TGTGCCAGCACCCGAGGGACAGGCACCAATCAGCCCCAGCATTTT. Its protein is CASTRGTGTNQPQHF.

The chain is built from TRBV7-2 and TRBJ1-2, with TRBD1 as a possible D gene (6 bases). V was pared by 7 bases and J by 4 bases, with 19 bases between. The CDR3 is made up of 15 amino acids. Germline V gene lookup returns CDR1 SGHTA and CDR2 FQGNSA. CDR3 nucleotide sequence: TGTGCCAGCACGACTACTCTGACAGGCGTCTATGGCTACACCTTC. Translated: CASTTTLTGVYGYTF.

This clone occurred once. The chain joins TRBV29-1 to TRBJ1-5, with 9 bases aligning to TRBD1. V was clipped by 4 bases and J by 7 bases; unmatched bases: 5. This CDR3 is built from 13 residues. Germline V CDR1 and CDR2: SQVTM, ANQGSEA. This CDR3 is CSVVLTGGQPQHF. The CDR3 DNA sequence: TGCAGCGTTGTTCTCACAGGGGGCCAGCCCCAGCATTTT. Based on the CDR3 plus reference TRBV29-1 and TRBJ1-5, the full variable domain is SAVISQKPSRDICQRGTSLTIQCQVDSQVTMMFWYRQQPGQSLTLIATANQGSEATYESGFVIDKFPISRPNLTFSTLTVSNMSPEDSSIYLCSVVLTGGQPQHFGDGTRLSIL.

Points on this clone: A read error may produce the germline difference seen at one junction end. The CDR3 loop is CATSGGAAAEAFF. CDR3 DNA: TGTGCCACCAGTGGAGGGGCGGCAGCTGAAGCTTTCTTT. The V call is TRBV27, the J call TRBJ1-1, with a possible D match to TRBD1 (5 bases). CDR1 is MNHEY, CDR2 SMNVEV, per germline (reference sequence). The CDR3 totals 13 residues.

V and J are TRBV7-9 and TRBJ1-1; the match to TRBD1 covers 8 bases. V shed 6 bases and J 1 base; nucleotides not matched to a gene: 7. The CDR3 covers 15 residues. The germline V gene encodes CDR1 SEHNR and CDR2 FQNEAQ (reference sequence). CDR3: CASRSGQGANTEAFF. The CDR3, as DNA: TGTGCCAGCAGGTCCGGTCAGGGGGCGAACACTGAAGCTTTCTTT.

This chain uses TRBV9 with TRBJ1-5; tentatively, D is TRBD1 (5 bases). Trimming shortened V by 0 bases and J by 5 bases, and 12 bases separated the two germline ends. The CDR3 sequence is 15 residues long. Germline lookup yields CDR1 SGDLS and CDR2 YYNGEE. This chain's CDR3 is CASSVGSAGHQPQHF. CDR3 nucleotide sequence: TGTGCCAGCAGCGTAGGTTCGGCAGGGCATCAGCCCCAGCATTTT.

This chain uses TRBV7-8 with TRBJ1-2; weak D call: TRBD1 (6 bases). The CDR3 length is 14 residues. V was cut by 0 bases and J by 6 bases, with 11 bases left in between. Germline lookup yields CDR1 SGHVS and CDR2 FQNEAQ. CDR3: CASSLAYRVDGYTF. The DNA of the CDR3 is TGTGCCAGCAGCTTAGCGTACAGGGTAGATGGCTACACCTTC.

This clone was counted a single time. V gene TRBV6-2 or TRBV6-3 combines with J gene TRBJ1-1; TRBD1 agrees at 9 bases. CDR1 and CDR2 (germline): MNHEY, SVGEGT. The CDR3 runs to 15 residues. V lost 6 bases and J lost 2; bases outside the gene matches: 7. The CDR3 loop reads CASSTIQGANTEAFF. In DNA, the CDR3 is TGTGCCAGCAGCACTATACAGGGGGCAAACACTGAAGCTTTCTTT.

CDR3 sequence (DNA): TGTGCCAGCAGCTCCTCAGGTTTCTCTGGAAACACCATATATTTT. Its protein is CASSSSGFSGNTIYF. The J gene is TRBJ1-3, the V gene TRBV11-2; D not certain. V was cut by 4 bases and J by 0 bases, with 10 bases left in between. CDR3 length: 15 amino acids. Germline CDR1 and CDR2: SGHAT and FQNNGV.

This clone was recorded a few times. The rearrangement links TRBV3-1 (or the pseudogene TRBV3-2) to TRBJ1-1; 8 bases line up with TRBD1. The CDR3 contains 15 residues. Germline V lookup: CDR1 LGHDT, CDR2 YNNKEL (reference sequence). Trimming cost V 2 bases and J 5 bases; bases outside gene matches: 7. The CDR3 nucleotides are TGTGCCAGCAGCCAATCCTGGACAGGGAGAACTGAAGCTTTCTTT. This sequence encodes CASSQSWTGRTEAFF.

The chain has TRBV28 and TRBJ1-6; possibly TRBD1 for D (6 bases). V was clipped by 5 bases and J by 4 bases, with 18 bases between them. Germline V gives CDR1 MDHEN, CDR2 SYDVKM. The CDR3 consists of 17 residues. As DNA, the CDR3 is TGTGCCAGCAGTCCCACGGACAGCACCTATTATAATTCACCCCTCCACTTT. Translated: CASSPTDSTYYNSPLHF.

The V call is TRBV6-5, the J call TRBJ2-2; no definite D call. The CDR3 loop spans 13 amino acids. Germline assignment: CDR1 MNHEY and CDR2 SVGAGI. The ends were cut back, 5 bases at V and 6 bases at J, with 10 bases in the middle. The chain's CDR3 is CASSPLLAGELFF. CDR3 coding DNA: TGTGCCAGCAGTCCCCTTCTAGCCGGGGAGCTGTTTTTT.

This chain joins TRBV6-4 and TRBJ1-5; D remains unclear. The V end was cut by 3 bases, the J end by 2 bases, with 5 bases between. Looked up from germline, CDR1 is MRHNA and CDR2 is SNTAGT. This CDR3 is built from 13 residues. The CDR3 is CASSEQGNQPQHF. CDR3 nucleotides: TGTGCCAGCAGTGAGCAGGGCAATCAGCCCCAGCATTTT.

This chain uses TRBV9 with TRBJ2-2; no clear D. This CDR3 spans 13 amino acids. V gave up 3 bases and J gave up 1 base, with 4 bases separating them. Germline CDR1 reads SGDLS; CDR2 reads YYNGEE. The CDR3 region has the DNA TGTGCCAGCAGCGGACAGAACACCGGGGAGCTGTTTTTT. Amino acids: CASSGQNTGELFF.

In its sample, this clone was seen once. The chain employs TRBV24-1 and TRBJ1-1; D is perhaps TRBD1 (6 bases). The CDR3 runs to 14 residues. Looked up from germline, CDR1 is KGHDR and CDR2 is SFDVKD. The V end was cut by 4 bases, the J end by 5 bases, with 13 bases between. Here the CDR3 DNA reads TGTGCCACCAGTGAAACAGGGAGGGGGACTGAAGCTTTCTTT. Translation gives CATSETGRGTEAFF.

DNA of the CDR3: TGTGCCAGCAGTCGGACAGTTAATGAAAAACTGTTTTTT. Protein: CASSRTVNEKLFF. The chain uses TRBV6-5 and TRBJ1-4; the D gene is possibly TRBD1 (6 bases). Trimming removed 5 bases at V and 4 bases at J, with 8 bases between. CDR3 length: 13 amino acids. Per the germline V gene, CDR1 is MNHEY and CDR2 is SVGAGI.

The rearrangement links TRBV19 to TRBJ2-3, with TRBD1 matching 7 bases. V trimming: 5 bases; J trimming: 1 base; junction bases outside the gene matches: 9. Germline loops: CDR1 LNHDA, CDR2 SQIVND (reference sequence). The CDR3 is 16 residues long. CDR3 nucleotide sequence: TGTGCCAGTAGTTCGACAGGGAGTATAGGCACAGATACGCAGTATTTT. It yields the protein CASSSTGSIGTDTQYF.

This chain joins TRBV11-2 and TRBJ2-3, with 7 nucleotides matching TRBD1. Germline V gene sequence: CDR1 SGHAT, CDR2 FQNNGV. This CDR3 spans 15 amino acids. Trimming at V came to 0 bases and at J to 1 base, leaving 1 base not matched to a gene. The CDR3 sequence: CASSLDGQGTDTQYF. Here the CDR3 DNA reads TGTGCCAGCAGCTTAGACGGACAGGGCACAGATACGCAGTATTTT. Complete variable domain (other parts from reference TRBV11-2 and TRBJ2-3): EAGVAQSPRYKIIEKRQSVAFWCNPISGHATLYWYQQILGQGPKLLIQFQNNGVVDDSQLPKDRFSAERLKGVDSTLKIQPAKLEDSAVYLCASSLDGQGTDTQYFGPGTRLTVL.

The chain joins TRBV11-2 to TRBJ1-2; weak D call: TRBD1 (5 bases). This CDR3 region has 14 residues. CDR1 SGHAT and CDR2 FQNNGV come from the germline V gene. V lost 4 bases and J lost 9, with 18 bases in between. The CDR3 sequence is CASSSRTSTRSYTF. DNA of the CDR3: TGTGCCAGCAGCTCCAGGACATCAACCAGGAGCTACACCTTC.

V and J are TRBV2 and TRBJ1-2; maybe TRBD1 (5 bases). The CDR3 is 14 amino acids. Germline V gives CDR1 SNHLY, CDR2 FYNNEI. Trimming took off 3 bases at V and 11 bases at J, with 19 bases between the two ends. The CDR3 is CASSDVAGVRVYTF. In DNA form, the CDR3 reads TGTGCCAGCAGTGATGTCGCGGGGGTGCGAGTTTACACCTTC.